This TCR beta chain was observed in a study of T cell responses to AZD1222 COVID-19 vaccine. At the level of the study: Pooling was applied to second doses at about 4 or about 12 weeks.

Study observations and caveats: The CD4 TCRs associated with vaccination extended across spike and predominated at 160-218 and 743-854. Donors were largely white British and mainly female; clonal diversity was possibly underestimated.

The CDR3 consists of 12 residues. Germline loops: CDR1 LNHDA, CDR2 SQIVND (reference sequence). V was trimmed by 4 bases and J by 7 bases, leaving 5 bases between them. This clone was seen only a few times. Its target is unknown. TCRdb keeps only in-frame clones here, not all; method: immunoSEQ multiplex PCR. This table holds 100,000 to 150,000 clones, approximately 84% found once. The receptor was isolated from an adult in good health. The chain recombines TRBV19 with TRBJ1-6, with D hard to call. The sample in question was peripheral blood, obtained on day 0 of AZD1222 vaccination. The CDR3 DNA follows: TGTGCCAGTAGTACGGGCAATTCACCCCTCCACTTT. Protein: CASSTGNSPLHF. The full variable domain, with the rest looked up from reference TRBV19 and TRBJ1-6, is DGGITQSPKYLFRKEGQNVTLSCEQNLNHDAMYWYRQDPGQGLRLIYYSQIVNDFQKGDIAEGYSVSREKKESFPLTVTSAQKNPTAFYLCASSTGNSPLHFGNGTRLTVT.